This passage covers 27 T cell receptor beta chains from one sample sequenced in a study of CD8+ T cells in alopecia areata. RNA was extracted and reverse transcribed into cDNA as the sequencing template. Profiled with immunoSEQ multiplex PCR; TCRdb holds only in-frame clones, not every one. This sample comprises more than 90,000 clones, none seen once only. Source material: lesional skin. The receptors come from a C3H/HeJ mouse with alopecia areata. This mouse strain has H2-k as its MHC haplotype.

This clone was counted between two and nine times. Gene names denote mouse genes. Read coverage stops 4 residues before the CDR3 terminus; the germline J gene supplies the remainder. J is TRBJ2-5 and V is TRBV17; TRBD1 is a possible D gene (6 bases). This CDR3 has 16 residues. Per germline, CDR1 MNHDT and CDR2 YYDKIL. V was trimmed by 1 base and J by 3 bases, leaving 14 bases between them. The DNA read from the CDR3 is TGTGCTAGCAGTAGAGTCTACCGGGACAATCAAGAC. This encodes CASSRVYRDNQD. From start to end, the CDR3 is CASSRVYRDNQDTQYF.

About this clone itself: Gene names are the mouse ones. The read ends 4 residues shy of where the CDR3 ends; the end is completed using the germline J gene. V is TRBV13-3 and J is TRBJ2-3; 7 bases line up with TRBD1. Germline values: CDR1 NNHDY, CDR2 SYVADS. The ends lost 5 bases at V and 0 bases at J; junction bases unmatched: 9. The CDR3 spans 16 residues. The part of the CDR3 DNA that was read is TGTGCCAGCAGCCCTGTCGGGACAGCTAGTGCAGAA. As protein: CASSPVGTASAE. The whole CDR3 protein is CASSPVGTASAETLYF.

Remarks on this clone: Any gene name here is a mouse gene name. Read coverage stops 4 residues before the CDR3 terminus; the germline J gene supplies the remainder. This chain joins TRBV13-1 and TRBJ2-7; TRBD2 matches at 12 bases. The CDR3 runs to 15 residues. Looked up from germline, CDR1 is NSHNY and CDR2 is SYGAGN. Incomplete CDR3 DNA: TGTGCCAGCAGTGATGATGGGACTGGGGGGAAT. Translating gives CASSDDGTGGN. In full, the CDR3 reads CASSDDGTGGNEQYF.

This clone was seen a few times. The gene names given are mouse names. Here the CDR3 reads CASRETGVATEVFF. Incomplete CDR3 DNA: TGTGCCAGCAGAGAGACAGGGGTGGCCACA. The chain couples TRBV13-1 to TRBJ1-1, with 8 bases identical to TRBD1. The read stops 4 residues short of the end of the CDR3; the missing end is completed from the germline J gene. Per the germline V gene, CDR1 is NSHNY and CDR2 is SYGAGN. The CDR3 has 14 residues. V shed 5 bases, J shed 4 bases, and the junction held 7 bases outside the gene matches.

Comments on this clone: All gene names here are mouse names. The read comes to an end 4 residues before the CDR3 does, leaving the germline J gene to fill in the end. V usage is TRBV13-3 and J usage is TRBJ1-2, with 7 bases that match TRBD1. Germline lookup yields CDR1 NNHDY and CDR2 SYVADS. The CDR3 has 14 residues. V trimming: 8 bases; J trimming: 4 bases; junction bases outside the gene matches: 11. CDR3 region: CASSPLTGTSDYTF. Partial CDR3 DNA: TGTGCCAGTTCTCCCCTGACAGGGACCTCC.

Note on this clone: There is a difference at residue 13 between the TCRdb protein and the DNA translation, so the protein given here was translated from the DNA. Germline and genes here are mouse. The read ends 3 residues early relative to the CDR3; the germline J gene fills the gap. The gene calls are TRBV13-1 and TRBJ1-3, with TRBD1 matching over 10 bases. The CDR3 has 16 residues. Germline-derived CDR1 and CDR2 are NSHNY and SYGAGN. V dropped 3 bases and J dropped 0; count of bases not matched to a gene: 3. Partial CDR3 DNA: TGTGCCAGCAGTGGACAGGGGGCTGGTTCTGGAAATACG. It specifies CASSGQGAGSGNT. The complete CDR3 sequence is CASSGQGAGSGNTLYF.

The table lists this clone with a few counts. The listed genes are named as in mouse. The sequenced CDR3 bases are TGTGCCAGCAGTGATATTGGGGGGGCGCGC. As protein: CASSDIGGAR. The entire CDR3 sequence reads CASSDIGGARDYTF. The chain links TRBV13-3 to TRBJ1-2; possible D gene TRBD1, 6 bases. Coverage ceases 4 residues before the CDR3 finishes, and the germline J gene fills in the end. The CDR3 sequence is 14 residues long. Germline V gene data show CDR1 as NNHDY and CDR2 as SYVADS.

This clone was seen more than once but under ten times. These gene names are mouse names. With the read ending 4 residues before the CDR3 end, the germline J gene is used to fill in that end. The V gene is TRBV13-3, the J gene TRBJ2-5; 10 nucleotides match TRBD2. Germline V gene sequence: CDR1 NNHDY, CDR2 SYVADS. The CDR3 spans 15 residues. CDR3 region: CASSDWGGAEDTQYF. The DNA read from the CDR3 is TGTGCCAGCAGTGACTGGGGGGGCGCGGAGGAC.

This clone has only a few counts. Gene names refer to mouse genes. Read coverage stops 4 residues before the CDR3 terminus; the germline J gene supplies the remainder. V is TRBV1 and J is TRBJ2-7; 8 nucleotides line up with TRBD2. The CDR3 loop spans 16 amino acids. V dropped 0 bases and J dropped 0; count of bases not matched to a gene: 4. Germline values: CDR1 NSQYPW, CDR2 LRSPGD (reference sequence). The sequenced CDR3 bases are TGCACCTGCAGTGCAGAGTGGGGGGGGAACTCCTAT. Translated, it gives CTCSAEWGGNSY. The full CDR3 reads CTCSAEWGGNSYEQYF. Supplemented by reference TRBV1 and TRBJ2-7, the full variable domain reads VTLLEQNPRWRLVPRGQAVNLRCILKNSQYPWMSWYQQDLQKQLQWLFTLRSPGDKEVKSLPGADYLATRVTDTELRLQVANMSQGRTLYCTCSAEWGGNSYEQYFGPGTRLTVL.

This clone was found a few times. Gene names and germline refer to mouse. Read coverage stops 4 residues before the CDR3 terminus; the germline J gene supplies the remainder. Other DNA sequences in the sample encode the same CDR3. The V call is TRBV13-1, the J call TRBJ2-7, with 9 nucleotides matching TRBD2. Germline V gene sequence: CDR1 NSHNY, CDR2 SYGAGN. This CDR3 has 12 residues. CDR3 DNA, as far as it was read: TGTGCCAGCAGTCTGGGGGGGTAT. Its protein product is CASSLGGY. The complete CDR3 protein is CASSLGGYEQYF.

As for this clone: Gene names follow the mouse nomenclature. From the germline J gene comes the end of the CDR3, since the read stops 4 residues before it. The chain links TRBV13-1 to TRBJ1-1; D may be TRBD1 (6 bases). CDR1 and CDR2 (germline): NSHNY, SYGAGN. The CDR3 spans 12 residues. The sequenced part of the CDR3 DNA is TGTGCCAGCACACCGACAGGTACA. This translates into CASTPTGT. The CDR3, in full, reads CASTPTGTEVFF.

This clone has just a few counts. The germline and genes are mouse ones. The DNA ends 4 residues before the CDR3 does, and the rest of the CDR3 is filled in from the germline J gene. J is TRBJ2-7 and V is TRBV17; 8 bases fit TRBD2. Germline lookup yields CDR1 MNHDT and CDR2 YYDKIL. The CDR3 has 14 amino acids. This CDR3 is CASSRRTGGYEQYF. The covered CDR3 bases are TGTGCTAGCAGTAGAAGAACTGGGGGTTAT. Using reference TRBV17 and TRBJ2-7 for the parts outside the CDR3, the full variable domain is DTTVKQNPRYKLARVGKPVNLICSQTMNHDTMYWYQKKPNQAPKLLLFYYDKILNREADTFEKFQSSRPNNSFCSLYIGSAGLEYSAMYLCASSRRTGGYEQYFGPGTRLTVL.

To note about this clone: Gene names and germline match the mouse. Sequencing ends 4 residues short of the CDR3 end; the germline J gene provides the rest. The J gene is TRBJ2-5, the V gene TRBV13-2; 10 nucleotides match TRBD2. The CDR3 has 16 amino acids. Per the germline V gene, CDR1 is NNHNN and CDR2 is SYGAGS (reference sequence). Trimming cost V 0 bases and J 2 bases; bases outside gene matches: 3. Incomplete CDR3 DNA: TGTGCCAGCGGTGATGCAGGGACTGGGGTCCAAGAC. This sequence encodes CASGDAGTGVQD. The full CDR3 reads CASGDAGTGVQDTQYF.

A word on this clone: Mouse germline and gene names are used. The CDR3 here is CASRLGSAETLYF. CDR3 bases read: TGTGCCAGCAGGCTGGGAAGTGCAGAA. This chain links TRBV13-1 with TRBJ2-3; tentatively, D is TRBD2 (5 bases). The CDR3 end lies 4 residues beyond the end of the read and is filled in from the germline J gene. This CDR3 spans 13 amino acids. V lost 5 bases and J lost 0, with 7 bases in between. Germline values: CDR1 NSHNY, CDR2 SYGAGN.

This clone has just a few counts. Genes and germline are mouse. The read comes to an end 4 residues before the CDR3 does, leaving the germline J gene to fill in the end. The chain joins TRBV17 to TRBJ2-1; 8 nucleotides align to TRBD2. The CDR3 length is 13 residues. Germline assignment: CDR1 MNHDT and CDR2 YYDKIL. CDR3 DNA (partial): TGTGCTAGCAGTAAGAGGGGGGGCGCT. Translation gives CASSKRGGA. The entire CDR3 is CASSKRGGAEQFF.

In regard to this clone: Genes here carry mouse names. Read sequence stops 4 residues before the CDR3 end, and the germline J gene provides the missing end. The chain joins TRBV13-3 to TRBJ1-2, with 7 bases aligning to TRBD1. Unmatched junction bases numbered 6, after V lost 1 base and J lost 0 bases. The CDR3 loop spans 16 amino acids. Germline CDR1 reads NNHDY; CDR2 reads SYVADS. CDR3 DNA, as far as it was read: TGTGCCAGCAGTGATAGCGGGACAGAAGCAAACTCC. Encoded protein: CASSDSGTEANS. The complete CDR3 protein is CASSDSGTEANSDYTF.

This clone was detected a few times. Germline and genes here are mouse. The observed sequence ends 4 residues before the CDR3 terminus, with the missing tail filled in from the germline J gene. V gene TRBV13-1 combines with J gene TRBJ2-1; 12 bases align to TRBD2. The V gene's germline CDR1 is NSHNY and CDR2 SYGAGN. The CDR3 totals 15 residues. CDR3 in amino acids: CASSDRLGGRAEQFF. CDR3 DNA (partial): TGTGCCAGCAGTGATAGACTGGGGGGGCGGGCT.

This clone was recorded a few times. Any gene name here is a mouse gene name. The sequence runs out 4 residues before the end of the CDR3; the remainder is reconstructed from the germline J gene. The genes are TRBV19 and TRBJ1-4; a possible D gene is TRBD1 (6 bases). Deletions cut 2 bases from V and 5 bases from J, with 7 bases between. CDR1 is FNHDT and CDR2 is SITEND in the germline V gene (reference sequence). The CDR3 consists of 13 residues. This CDR3 is CASSMGTNERLFF. The part of the CDR3 DNA that was read is TGTGCCAGCAGTATGGGGACAAACGAA.

This clone was picked up a small number of times. Germline and genes here are mouse. Read sequence stops 4 residues before the CDR3 end, and the germline J gene provides the missing end. The chain recombines TRBV19 with TRBJ2-5; D uncertain. CDR1 is FNHDT, CDR2 SITEND, per germline (reference sequence). V lost 7 bases and J 0 bases, leaving 12 bases between the germline ends. The CDR3 covers 14 residues. The sequenced CDR3 bases are TGTGCCAGCCGCGCGACATATAACCAAGAC. It translates to CASRATYNQD. Given in full, the CDR3 is CASRATYNQDTQYF.

This clone was recorded at least ten times. Mouse gene names and germline throughout. The read falls 4 residues short of the CDR3 end, and the missing part is taken from the germline J gene. The chain is built from TRBV13-3 and TRBJ2-7; D remains unclear. V dropped 3 bases and J dropped 0 bases, with 10 bases sitting between them. The CDR3 consists of 14 residues. In germline, CDR1 is NNHDY, CDR2 SYVADS. CDR3 bases read: TGTGCCAGCAGTGTAGACATAAGCTCCTAT. It yields the protein CASSVDISSY. The entire CDR3 protein reads CASSVDISSYEQYF.

In the case of this clone: Gene names are the mouse ones. The CDR3 goes on 4 residues after the read ends, and that part is filled in from the germline J gene. The rearrangement joins TRBV13-1 to TRBJ2-1; 10 nucleotides agree with TRBD2. The CDR3 is 16 amino acids. Unmatched junction bases numbered 3, after V lost 0 bases and J lost 3 bases. In germline, CDR1 is NSHNY, CDR2 SYGAGN. The CDR3 sequence is CASSDAWGGAYAEQFF. The DNA read from the CDR3 is TGTGCCAGCAGTGATGCCTGGGGGGGCGCCTATGCT.

This clone came up a few times. The gene names given are mouse names. The missing CDR3 end, 4 residues past where the read stops, is filled in from the germline J gene. The chain joins TRBV13-3 to TRBJ2-4, with 8 bases identical to TRBD2. Germline V gives CDR1 NNHDY, CDR2 SYVADS. CDR3 length equals 13 residues. Partial CDR3 DNA: TGTGCCAGCAGTGGTGGGACTGGAAAC. Amino acid sequence: CASSGGTGN. The full CDR3 protein reads CASSGGTGNTLYF.

This clone occurred a few times. Gene names follow the mouse nomenclature. The read stops 4 residues short of the end of the CDR3; the missing end is completed from the germline J gene. This chain links TRBV19 with TRBJ2-7; TRBD1 matches at 11 bases. The CDR3 consists of 16 residues. The germline V gene encodes CDR1 FNHDT and CDR2 SITEND (reference sequence). V trimming: 0 bases; J trimming: 0 bases; junction bases outside the gene matches: 2. CDR3 in amino acids: CASSIDGTGGSYEQYF. CDR3 DNA (partial): TGTGCCAGCAGTATAGACGGGACAGGGGGCTCCTAT.

This clone appeared a few times. Any gene name here is a mouse gene name. The read stops 4 residues short of the end of the CDR3; the missing end is completed from the germline J gene. The chain employs TRBV5 and TRBJ2-3; 10 nucleotides align to TRBD2. The V segment lost 1 base and the J segment 3 bases; nucleotides outside the gene matches: 7. The CDR3 totals 17 residues. CDR1 and CDR2 from the germline V gene are LGHNA and YNLKQL (reference sequence). The part of the CDR3 DNA that was read is TGTGCCAGCAGCCAAGCCTGGGGGGGCGCAAGGGCAGAA. Protein sequence: CASSQAWGGARAE. The full CDR3 sequence reads CASSQAWGGARAETLYF.

This clone was found a few times. These gene names are mouse names. The read comes to an end 4 residues before the CDR3 does, leaving the germline J gene to fill in the end. This sequence joins TRBV1 and TRBJ2-4, with TRBD2 identical over 14 bases. CDR3 length equals 15 residues. Germline CDR1 and CDR2: NSQYPW and LRSPGD (reference sequence). The CDR3 DNA, read in part, is TGCACCTGCAGTGCAGGGGACTGGGGGGGCAAC. Encoded protein: CTCSAGDWGGN. The full CDR3 protein is CTCSAGDWGGNTLYF.

With regard to this clone: Gene names and germline match the mouse. The sequence runs out 4 residues before the end of the CDR3; the remainder is reconstructed from the germline J gene. Other DNA sequences in the sample encode the same CDR3. The chain couples TRBV13-3 to TRBJ2-7; 10 nucleotides align to TRBD2. Germline CDR1 and CDR2: NNHDY and SYVADS. The CDR3 has 14 residues. The CDR3 sequence is CASSVTGGRDEQYF. The part of the CDR3 DNA that was read is TGTGCCAGCAGTGTGACTGGGGGGAGAGAT.

Points on this clone: The listed genes are named as in mouse. The CDR3 is cut off 4 residues early in the read; its end comes from the germline J gene. The chain combines TRBV1 with TRBJ1-4; 10 bases map to TRBD1. The V gene end was trimmed by 5 bases and the J gene end by 1 base; junction bases not matched to a gene: 4. CDR1 is NSQYPW, CDR2 LRSPGD, per germline (reference sequence). This CDR3 comprises 16 residues. CDR3 region: CTCSPRTGGSNERLFF. Incomplete CDR3 DNA: TGCACCTGCAGTCCTCGGACAGGGGGTTCCAACGAA.